The 4 T cell receptor beta chains listed next were all sequenced from one sample in a study of T cell responses to AZD1222 COVID-19 vaccine. Assay: immunoSEQ multiplex PCR; the TCRdb copy retains only in-frame clones and omits some. The table has 120,000 to 150,000 clones, roughly 91% seen once. The specimen comprised peripheral blood, sampled on day 0 of AZD1222 vaccination. The receptors stem from an adult in good health.

Regarding this clone: A junction boundary mismatches the germline segment, possibly from a read error. The V and J genes are TRBV5-4 and TRBJ2-4; TRBD1 matches 11 bases. In germline, CDR1 is SGHNT, CDR2 YYREEE (reference sequence). CDR3 length equals 12 residues. The CDR3: CASSLVDRGPVF. In nucleotides, the CDR3 is TGTGCCAGCAGCTTGGTGGACAGGGGGCCAGTCTTC.

The chain joins TRBV7-6 to TRBJ2-2, with TRBD2 identical over 7 bases. CDR1 and CDR2 (germline): SGHVS, FNYEAQ. With V trimmed by 5 bases and J by 7 bases, 10 bases remained unmatched. The CDR3 has 15 residues. The CDR3 loop reads CASSNLGTTGGELFF. In nucleotides, the CDR3 is TGTGCCAGCAGCAACCTCGGGACTACGGGCGGGGAGCTGTTTTTT.

This rearrangement joins TRBV7-9 to TRBJ2-1, with 10 bases that match TRBD2. The CDR3 length is 16 residues. V was clipped by 5 bases and J by 7 bases; unmatched bases: 11. Germline CDR1 and CDR2: SEHNR and FQNEAQ (reference sequence). Here the CDR3 DNA reads TGTGCCAGCAGCCCACCCAGTAGCGGGGGGCTAAATGAGCAGTTCTTC. Its translation: CASSPPSSGGLNEQFF.

This chain uses TRBV20-1 with TRBJ2-5; D not certain. The CDR3 totals 13 residues. Trimming pared 3 bases from V and 4 bases from J, leaving 12 bases between. Germline-derived CDR1 and CDR2 are DFQATT and SNEGSKA (reference sequence). The CDR3 here is CSASHRARETQYF. The CDR3 bases are TGCAGTGCTAGTCATCGGGCCCGAGAGACCCAGTACTTC.